These 23 T cell receptor beta chains were all obtained from the same sample, sequenced in a study of shared clonotypes between healthy human individuals. Measured with immunoSEQ multiplex PCR; TCRdb has only the in-frame clones, and not every one. The sample records some 1,100,000 clones, approximately 78% being singletons. The specimen was memory CD4+ T cells from PBMCs. Subset reported: CD45RA-negative fraction. These receptors were collected from a man aged 18 to 29 in good health. Some clones in this sample may be carry-over from other donors' samples.

The V and J genes are TRBV30 and TRBJ1-4; a possible D gene is TRBD1 (5 bases). From germline, CDR1 is GTSNPN and CDR2 SVGIG (reference sequence). Trimming stripped 3 bases from V and 6 bases from J, with 14 bases between. The CDR3 has 14 residues. The CDR3 sequence: CAWRGPPEDEKLFF. The CDR3 coding sequence is TGTGCCTGGAGGGGACCTCCTGAGGATGAAAAACTGTTTTTT.

As concerns this clone: Other DNA sequences of this sample code for an identical CDR3. The rearrangement joins TRBV7-9 to TRBJ1-1; D ambiguous. Germline V CDR1 and CDR2: SEHNR, FQNEAQ (reference sequence). Trimming shortened V by 5 bases and J by 0 bases, and 4 bases separated the two germline ends. The CDR3 contains 12 residues. This CDR3 is CASSIMNTEAFF. In nucleotides, the CDR3 is TGTGCCAGCAGCATCATGAACACTGAAGCTTTCTTT.

J is TRBJ1-2 and V is TRBV11-1; 8 bases match TRBD1. CDR1 SGHAT and CDR2 FQDESV come from the germline V gene (reference sequence). The ends lost 6 bases at V and 6 bases at J; junction bases unmatched: 12. This CDR3 is 15 amino acids long. As DNA, the CDR3 is TGTGCCAGCAGACCTGGACAGGGAGGGACCAATGGCTACACCTTC. This translates into CASRPGQGGTNGYTF.

The chain carries TRBV2 and TRBJ2-5; possible D gene TRBD2, 5 bases. Looked up from germline, CDR1 is SNHLY and CDR2 is FYNNEI. The ends were cut back, 1 base at V and 5 bases at J, with 11 bases in the middle. CDR3 length: 14 residues. The DNA of the CDR3 is TGTGCCAGCAGTGAAGGGGGTGGGAGCGAGACCCAGTACTTC. Translation gives CASSEGGGSETQYF.

The chain recombines TRBV11-2 with TRBJ2-1; TRBD1 matches 9 bases. V gave up 8 bases and J gave up 1 base; unmatched junction bases: 12. The germline V gene encodes CDR1 SGHAT and CDR2 FQNNGV. CDR3 size: 17 residues. The CDR3 is CASRPARGTGSYNEQFF. CDR3 in DNA: TGTGCCAGCCGTCCCGCCCGTGGGACAGGGTCCTACAATGAGCAGTTCTTC.

The genes are TRBV28 and TRBJ1-5; D not certain. Trimming stripped 2 bases from V and 2 bases from J, with 22 bases between. Germline values: CDR1 MDHEN, CDR2 SYDVKM. This CDR3 is built from 19 residues. CDR3 DNA: TGTGCCAGCAGTTTAAGACGCGTTAGAATACGGGAGGGCAATCAGCCCCAGCATTTT. Protein: CASSLRRVRIREGNQPQHF.

This clone turned up a few times. Possible read error: a much larger clone is one base away. The sample holds other DNA sequences that translate to the same CDR3. The gene calls are TRBV28 and TRBJ1-5, with unresolved D. The CDR3 has 13 residues. CDR1 is MDHEN, CDR2 SYDVKM, per germline. V lost 6 bases and J 1 base, leaving 7 bases between the germline ends. As DNA, the CDR3 is TGTGCCAGCAGCCTAGACAGCAATCAGCCCCAGCATTTT. Translated, it gives CASSLDSNQPQHF.

V is TRBV7-2 and J is TRBJ1-2, with D possibly matching TRBD1 (5 bases). Trimming removed 5 bases from V and 4 bases from J, with 23 bases in between. The CDR3 is 17 residues long. Germline V gene lookup returns CDR1 SGHTA and CDR2 FQGNSA. The CDR3 spells CASSESAAGSLSYGYTF. In DNA form, the CDR3 reads TGTGCCAGCAGCGAATCTGCGGCAGGGTCGTTATCCTATGGCTACACCTTC. Variable domain in full (rest from reference TRBV7-2 and TRBJ1-2): GAGVSQSPSNKVTEKGKDVELRCDPISGHTALYWYRQSLGQGLEFLIYFQGNSAPDKSGLPSDRFSAERTGGSVSTLTIQRTQQEDSAVYLCASSESAAGSLSYGYTFGSGTRLTVV.

The chain links TRBV20-1 to TRBJ2-7; no reliable D call. Germline values: CDR1 DFQATT, CDR2 SNEGSKA (reference sequence). This CDR3 is 10 amino acids long. Between the trimmed V and J ends, which lost 2 bases and 5 bases, there was a span of 4 bases. CDR3 in DNA: TGCAGTGCTAGATCGGACGAGCAGTACTTC. Translating gives CSARSDEQYF.

Concerning this clone itself: Other DNA variants within this sample encode the same CDR3. The chain joins TRBV30 to TRBJ2-5; D is uncertain. The ends were cut back, 0 bases at V and 4 bases at J, with 9 bases in the middle. Per germline, CDR1 GTSNPN and CDR2 SVGIG (reference sequence). The CDR3 sequence is 13 residues long. CDR3 DNA: TGTGCCTGGAGTGTAGTGGGCCGAGAGACCCAGTACTTC. It encodes CAWSVVGRETQYF.

This clone was observed a handful of times. The chain links TRBV5-1 to TRBJ2-7; TRBD1 agrees at 9 bases. Germline values: CDR1 SGHRS, CDR2 YFSETQ. V gave up 4 bases and J gave up 2 bases; unmatched junction bases: 7. This CDR3 has 15 amino acids. The CDR3 sequence: CASSRGTGITYEQYF. The CDR3 bases are TGCGCCAGCAGCAGGGGGACAGGGATAACCTACGAGCAGTACTTC.

The J gene is TRBJ2-2, the V gene TRBV29-1; no clear D. CDR1 is SQVTM, CDR2 ANQGSEA, per germline. The CDR3 spans 14 residues. The V end was cut by 8 bases, the J end by 0 bases, with 13 bases between. CDR3 DNA sequence: TGCAGCTTTCGACCAGGCGCGAACACCGGGGAGCTGTTTTTT. Translation: CSFRPGANTGELFF.

The V call is TRBV7-2, the J call TRBJ2-7; 11 bases line up with TRBD2. Germline V lookup: CDR1 SGHTA, CDR2 FQGNSA. This CDR3 spans 14 amino acids. Losses at the gene ends were 5 bases for V and 4 bases for J; bases not matched to a gene: 4. This CDR3 is CASSRLAGRYEQYF. For the CDR3, the DNA is TGTGCCAGCAGCAGACTAGCGGGGAGATACGAGCAGTACTTC.

This clone came up once. The gene calls are TRBV29-1 and TRBJ2-7, with D perhaps matching TRBD1 or TRBD2 (5 bases each). Germline V gene data show CDR1 as SQVTM and CDR2 as ANQGSEA. This CDR3 region has 12 residues. V was shortened by 6 bases and J by 6 bases, with 15 bases between the two germline ends. The CDR3 nucleotides read TGCAGCGTCCGGGACGTGCCGCCCGAGCAGTACTTC. Its translation: CSVRDVPPEQYF.

V is TRBV28 and J is TRBJ1-2; D unresolved. Germline V gives CDR1 MDHEN, CDR2 SYDVKM. Trimming removed 5 bases from V and 8 bases from J, with 15 bases in between. The CDR3 is made up of 13 amino acids. In DNA, the CDR3 is TGTGCCAGCAGTCTTGGCCGCGCGGGCGGCTACACCTTC. Translated: CASSLGRAGGYTF.

The rearrangement joins TRBV28 to TRBJ2-3, with 7 bases lining up with TRBD1. From germline, CDR1 is MDHEN and CDR2 SYDVKM. Germline trimming cut 1 base from V and 5 bases from J; bases unmatched to any gene: 12. The CDR3 totals 17 residues. Here the CDR3 DNA reads TGTGCCAGCAGTTTATTCCCTTTTGACAGGGAGAAAGATACGCAGTATTTT. It yields the protein CASSLFPFDREKDTQYF.

This clone was seen more than once but under ten times. This chain joins TRBV4-1 and TRBJ1-3, with D perhaps TRBD1 (6 bases). Germline V gives CDR1 MGHRA, CDR2 YSYEKL. With 4 bases removed from V and 2 bases from J, the gap between germline ends came to 12 bases. The CDR3 contains 15 residues. The DNA of the CDR3 is TGCGCCAGCAGCCTACAGGGTTTCCCTGGAAACACCATATATTTT. Encoded protein: CASSLQGFPGNTIYF.

The chain couples TRBV15 to TRBJ2-7; D is ambiguous. The germline CDR1 and CDR2 sequences are LNHNV and YYDKDF (reference sequence). With 0 bases removed from V and 3 bases from J, the gap between germline ends came to 15 bases. This CDR3 contains 16 residues. In DNA form, the CDR3 reads TGTGCCACCAGCAGAGATTATCCGACTCTCGGCTACGAGCAGTACTTC. Protein product: CATSRDYPTLGYEQYF.

The rearrangement links TRBV2 to TRBJ2-7; TRBD2 matches 11 bases. The CDR3 spans 14 residues. Germline values: CDR1 SNHLY, CDR2 FYNNEI. The V and J ends lost 7 bases and 7 bases, in that order; junction bases with no gene match: 9. DNA for the CDR3: TGTGCCAGCAACCCGGGACTAGCGGCCAGGGAGCAGTACTTC. Translated: CASNPGLAAREQYF.

The V gene is TRBV9, the J gene TRBJ2-5; TRBD2 matches 8 bases. There are 15 residues in the CDR3. The trim removed 7 bases at V and 1 base at J, leaving 9 bases unmatched. Germline loops: CDR1 SGDLS, CDR2 YYNGEE. The CDR3 region is CASQPGLVPQETQYF. CDR3 nucleotide sequence: TGTGCCAGCCAACCGGGACTAGTACCCCAAGAGACCCAGTACTTC.

V and J are TRBV6-5 and TRBJ2-1, with TRBD2 matching over 11 bases. Trimming cost V 8 bases and J 9 bases; bases outside gene matches: 9. CDR3 length: 14 amino acids. Germline V gene data show CDR1 as MNHEY and CDR2 as SVGAGI. DNA of the CDR3: TGTGCCAGCGGTAGGACTAGCGGGTCGGGTGAGCAGTTCTTC. Translated, it gives CASGRTSGSGEQFF.

The chain has TRBV21-1 and TRBJ2-1; TRBD2, the table's D call, was not compared with the DNA. TRBV21-1 is a pseudogene locus. This CDR3 region has 19 residues. CDR3 nucleotide sequence: TGTGCCAGCAGCAAAGTCTTGGGGACTAGCGGGAGCCCCTACAATGAGCAGTTCTTC. Translation: CASSKVLGTSGSPYNEQFF.

The chain carries TRBV15 and TRBJ2-7, with 12 nucleotides matching TRBD2. CDR3 length: 15 amino acids. Trimming cost V 4 bases and J 7 bases; bases outside gene matches: 8. Germline lookup yields CDR1 LNHNV and CDR2 YYDKDF (reference sequence). The chain's CDR3 is CATSTGTSGPLEQYF. CDR3 nucleotides: TGTGCCACCAGCACTGGGACTAGCGGGCCCTTGGAGCAGTACTTC.